This T cell receptor (beta chain) derives from a study of cytotoxic CD8 clonotypes in ibrutinib-treated CLL. Study information: After median around 68 months, roughly 15 stayed in remission, some twelve progressed; responses roughly 24 partial, 2 complete. The taking of response samples occurred after a median about eleven months of treatment, with a range of 6 to 36. Study outcomes and limitations: Sustained-remission patients were sampled at different times than progressing patients were. Circulating CD8+ T-cell counts were tracked by baseline clonality, which exceeded that of age-matched healthy donors.

Method: immunoSEQ multiplex PCR; TCRdb's copy keeps in-frame clones and lacks some. The sample shows nearly 85,000 clones, roughly 80% of them seen only once. Comment on this clone: The antigen is unknown.

The specimen was PBMCs, collected after 12 months of ibrutinib treatment. This clonotype was obtained from a human donor with chronic lymphocytic leukemia.

The CDR3 nucleotides read TGTGCCAGCTCACCGTGGCAGAGCGGCGGCTATGGCTACACCTTC. Translation: CASSPWQSGGYGYTF. The J gene is TRBJ1-2, the V gene TRBV18; D is undetermined. The CDR3 length is 15 residues. The V end was cut by 3 bases, the J end by 4 bases, with 15 bases between. Germline lookup yields CDR1 KGHSH and CDR2 LQKENI.